This T cell receptor (beta chain) was sequenced in a study of T cells in Graves' hyperthyroidism and ophthalmopathy. About the study: Before any treatment, at initial diagnosis, peripheral blood was collected.

RNA transcripts provided the source from which TCR beta CDR3 regions were amplified. The TCR CDR3 first-round RT-PCR relied on the HTBI primer set. TCRdb ran MiXCR on the multiplex PCR reads and lists one entry per CDR3 protein. Among approximately 570,000 distinct CDR3 sequences listed, about 20% were seen once. Details on this clonotype: Its antigen is unidentified.

The V and J ends lost 0 bases and 8 bases, in that order; junction bases with no gene match: 7. Germline V CDR1 and CDR2: MNHEY, SMNVEV (reference sequence). The CDR3 is 16 residues long. For the diagnoses, clinical symptoms, serum thyroxine and TRAb, thyroid ultrasound and orbital computed tomography were used. Study-wide results and limits: A model of 13 V-J pairs discriminated ophthalmopathy from stable hyperthyroidism.

Sample: blood. The genes are TRBV27 and TRBJ2-7; 13 bases are shared with TRBD2. The TCR sequence derives from a middle-aged man with Graves' ophthalmopathy. CDR3 in amino acids: CASSLSPPGLAGKQYF. The CDR3 DNA follows: TGTGCCAGCAGTTTATCACCACCGGGACTAGCGGGAAAGCAGTACTTC.